This passage covers 27 T cell receptor beta chains from one sample sequenced in a study of cytomegalovirus exposure and HLA in healthy donors. The PCR used 60 Vbeta and 13 Jbeta primers. Only in-frame clones appear in the TCRdb table, and some are missing; sequencing was by immunoSEQ multiplex PCR. The data show under 110,000 clones, roughly 79% seen once. The sample comprised PBMCs. These receptors were taken from a middle-aged man in good health and CMV-seronegative.

Concerning this clone itself: The junction departs from germline at one end; a sequencing error may be responsible. J is TRBJ2-7 and V is TRBV7-9, with 11 bases that match TRBD2. The CDR3 loop spans 16 amino acids. The germline V gene has CDR1 SEHNR and CDR2 FQNEAQ (reference sequence). As DNA, the CDR3 is TGTTCCAGCAGCTCCGCACTAGCGGGGGTTTCCTACGAGCAGTACTTC. As protein: CSSSSALAGVSYEQYF.

This clone was observed a handful of times. The rearrangement links TRBV7-2 to TRBJ1-5; TRBD1 matches at 8 bases. Germline CDR1 SGHTA, CDR2 FQGNSA. V trimming: 1 base; J trimming: 5 bases; junction bases outside the gene matches: 1. The CDR3 totals 14 residues. In nucleotides, the CDR3 is TGTGCCAGCAGCTTAGGGACAGGGCATCAGCCCCAGCATTTT. Its protein product is CASSLGTGHQPQHF.

The chain joins TRBV5-8 to TRBJ2-1; D remains unclear. Germline-derived CDR1 and CDR2 are SGHTS and YDEGEE. Between the trimmed V and J ends, which lost 1 base and 7 bases, there was a span of 6 bases. This CDR3 is built from 12 residues. The CDR3 loop reads CASSLLLNEQFF. The CDR3 region has the DNA TGTGCCAGCAGCTTGTTATTGAATGAGCAGTTCTTC.

The CDR3 DNA reads as TGTGCCAGCAGCTTGAAGGGTGACAGGGTCTCTGGAAACACCATATATTTT. It encodes CASSLKGDRVSGNTIYF. The chain couples TRBV5-5 to TRBJ1-3, with 7 bases matching TRBD1. Germline lookup yields CDR1 SGHKS and CDR2 YYEKEE (reference sequence). Unmatched junction bases numbered 7, after V lost 1 base and J lost 0 bases. The CDR3 runs 17 residues.

The CDR3 protein is CATLPGQGSYGYTF. The CDR3 region has the DNA TGTGCCACCCTGCCGGGACAGGGATCATATGGCTACACCTTC. V and J are TRBV19 and TRBJ1-2, with 9 bases lining up with TRBD1. The CDR3 is 14 amino acids. V gave up 10 bases and J gave up 5 bases; unmatched junction bases: 11. Germline CDR1 is LNHDA and CDR2 is SQIVND (reference sequence).

This clone came up a few times. The V and J genes are TRBV5-1 and TRBJ2-1; 14 bases align to TRBD2. The CDR3 has 15 amino acids. Germline values: CDR1 SGHRS, CDR2 YFSETQ. J was trimmed by 7 bases and V by 3 bases; bases with no gene match: 3. The CDR3 loop reads CASSSGLAGANEQFF. In DNA, the CDR3 is TGCGCCAGCAGCTCGGGACTAGCGGGGGCTAATGAGCAGTTCTTC.

This clone showed up just a few times. The genes are TRBV18 and TRBJ2-1, with D possibly TRBD1 on 6 matching bases. V was shortened by 3 bases and J by 0 bases, with 18 bases between the two germline ends. Germline CDR1 is KGHSH and CDR2 is LQKENI. This CDR3 region has 18 residues. CDR3 residues: CASSPLGLTGGSYNEQFF. In nucleotides, the CDR3 is TGTGCCAGCTCACCTCTTGGCTTGACAGGCGGCTCCTACAATGAGCAGTTCTTC.

This rearrangement joins TRBV6-5 to TRBJ2-3; 10 nucleotides align to TRBD2. CDR1 and CDR2 (germline): MNHEY, SVGAGI. The CDR3 contains 15 residues. J lost 6 bases, V lost 10 bases, and 13 bases had no gene match. CDR3 nucleotide sequence: TGTGCCACAGCTCAGGGGACTAGCGATTCGGATACGCAGTATTTT. As protein: CATAQGTSDSDTQYF.

The V and J genes are TRBV27 and TRBJ2-2; the D is unclear. Germline CDR1 MNHEY, CDR2 SMNVEV (reference sequence). CDR3 length equals 15 residues. V gave up 2 bases and J gave up 2 bases, with 9 bases separating them. CDR3 DNA: TGTGCCAGCAGTTTAGGCAGGCTAAACACCGGGGAGCTGTTTTTT. Protein: CASSLGRLNTGELFF.

This chain joins TRBV4-3 and TRBJ2-2; D not certain. V was shortened by 0 bases and J by 7 bases, with 9 bases between the two germline ends. Germline V lookup: CDR1 LGHNA, CDR2 YSLEER. This CDR3 is 14 amino acids long. The chain's CDR3 is CASSQEPGGGELFF. Here the CDR3 DNA reads TGCGCCAGCAGCCAAGAACCTGGCGGCGGGGAGCTGTTTTTT.

V and J are TRBV4-1 and TRBJ1-6; TRBD1 matches at 7 bases. The CDR3 has 16 amino acids. V was pared by 3 bases and J by 14 bases, with 16 bases of the junction left unmatched. Germline V lookup: CDR1 MGHRA, CDR2 YSYEKL. The CDR3 DNA reads TGCGCCAGCAGCCATCCCACCGGGACAGTCATCACCACCCTCCACTTT. It translates to CASSHPTGTVITTLHF.

The chain combines TRBV5-4 with TRBJ2-2, with D maybe TRBD1 (7 bases). The germline V gene has CDR1 SGHNT and CDR2 YYREEE (reference sequence). The CDR3 is 17 residues long. Trimming pared 4 bases from V and 8 bases from J, leaving 24 bases between. The CDR3 DNA follows: TGTGCCAGCAGCCCTGGACGAGGAGGGGGCGAGTTTGGGGAGCTGTTTTTT. Its protein product is CASSPGRGGGEFGELFF.

The V call is TRBV15, the J call TRBJ1-3; tentatively, D is TRBD1 (5 bases). Germline CDR1 LNHNV, CDR2 YYDKDF (reference sequence). This CDR3 has 14 amino acids. V was pared by 5 bases and J by 2 bases, with 10 bases between. This chain's CDR3 is CATSGGFAGNTIYF. The CDR3 DNA is TGTGCCACCAGCGGGGGGTTCGCTGGAAACACCATATATTTT.

V usage is TRBV6-5 and J usage is TRBJ2-3; TRBD1 is a possible D gene (6 bases). This CDR3 spans 13 amino acids. Germline CDR1 MNHEY, CDR2 SVGAGI. Between the trimmed V and J ends, which lost 6 bases and 4 bases, there was a span of 11 bases. The CDR3 nucleotides are TGTGCCAGCAGCCTGACAGGAGCAGATACGCAGTATTTT. Translating gives CASSLTGADTQYF.

A few counts support this clone. Other DNA sequences in the sample encode the same CDR3. This sequence joins TRBV27 and TRBJ1-1, with 8 bases identical to TRBD1. Trimming at V came to 5 bases and at J to 5 bases, leaving 1 base not matched to a gene. The V gene's germline CDR1 is MNHEY and CDR2 SMNVEV (reference sequence). This CDR3 comprises 12 residues. For the CDR3, the DNA is TGTGCCAGCAGTGACAGGGGAACTGAAGCTTTCTTT. It is translated as CASSDRGTEAFF.

The rearrangement uses TRBV7-7 and TRBJ1-6, with 7 bases fitting TRBD1. The CDR3 length is 14 residues. J lost 5 bases, V lost 5 bases, and 3 bases had no gene match. CDR1 is SSHAT and CDR2 is FNYEAQ in the germline V gene (reference sequence). In DNA, the CDR3 is TGTGCCAGCAGCCAGGGACAGAATAATTCACCCCTCCACTTT. This gives the protein CASSQGQNNSPLHF.

The chain links TRBV5-1 to TRBJ1-1; tentative D call: TRBD1 (6 bases). Germline-derived CDR1 and CDR2 are SGHRS and YFSETQ. The CDR3 contains 14 residues. V was cut by 7 bases and J by 2 bases, with 15 bases left in between. The CDR3 loop is CASSRGTGNTEAFF. CDR3 nucleotide sequence: TGCGCCAGCTCGAGGGGGACGGGCAACACTGAAGCTTTCTTT.

This clone was observed a handful of times. The chain joins TRBV5-1 to TRBJ2-3; 12 positions agree with TRBD2. Germline-derived CDR1 and CDR2 are SGHRS and YFSETQ. CDR3 length equals 17 residues. Unmatched junction bases numbered 8, after V lost 5 bases and J lost 1 base. Written as DNA, the CDR3 is TGCGCCAGCAGGCTAGCGGGGGGGCATGGGCGCACAGATACGCAGTATTTT. Protein product: CASRLAGGHGRTDTQYF.

This chain links TRBV6-5 with TRBJ1-1; perhaps TRBD1 as D (5 bases). The CDR3 is 13 amino acids. Deletions cut 2 bases from V and 1 base from J, with 5 bases between. Germline CDR1 reads MNHEY; CDR2 reads SVGAGI. CDR3 sequence (DNA): TGTGCCAGCAGTTACACAGGGAACACTGAAGCTTTCTTT. The encoded protein is CASSYTGNTEAFF.

This clone was seen a single time. The CDR3 bases are TGTGCCAGCACCTGGACAGTTTCGAACACTGAAGCTTTCTTT. It is translated as CASTWTVSNTEAFF. The chain joins TRBV6-1 to TRBJ1-1; possible D gene TRBD1, 6 bases. Trimming took 7 bases from V and 1 from J, leaving 13 bases between them. The CDR3 has 14 residues. Germline loops: CDR1 MNHNS, CDR2 SASEGT.

This clone was observed a few times. The chain links TRBV7-3 to TRBJ2-1; a possible D gene is TRBD1 (6 bases). Trimming took 5 bases from V and 2 from J, leaving 16 bases between them. The CDR3 extends over 16 amino acids. Germline CDR1 reads SGHTA; CDR2 reads FQGTGA. The CDR3: CASSIGQWGTYNEQFF. CDR3 bases: TGTGCCAGCAGCATTGGACAGTGGGGAACCTACAATGAGCAGTTCTTC. Full variable domain (rest looked up from reference TRBV7-3 and TRBJ2-1): GAGVSQTPSNKVTEKGKYVELRCDPISGHTALYWYRQSLGQGPEFLIYFQGTGAADDSGLPNDRFFAVRPEGSVSTLKIQRTERGDSAVYLCASSIGQWGTYNEQFFGPGTRLTVL.

This clone was seen only a few times. The chain has TRBV19 and TRBJ2-2, with TRBD1 matching over 8 bases. Per the germline V gene, CDR1 is LNHDA and CDR2 is SQIVND (reference sequence). V lost 5 bases and J lost 6; bases outside the gene matches: 8. The CDR3 contains 15 residues. The CDR3 nucleotides are TGTGCCAGTAGTTCAGGGGGCGCTCCTCCCGGGGAGCTGTTTTTT. This translates into CASSSGGAPPGELFF.

The chain uses TRBV19 and TRBJ2-3; 10 nucleotides align to TRBD2. V gave up 5 bases and J gave up 2 bases; unmatched junction bases: 4. The CDR3 consists of 15 residues. Germline CDR1 and CDR2: LNHDA and SQIVND (reference sequence). The CDR3 sequence: CASSGLAAHTDTQYF. The CDR3 nucleotides are TGTGCCAGTAGTGGACTAGCGGCCCACACAGATACGCAGTATTTT.

This clone was observed a handful of times. This chain links TRBV13 with TRBJ1-2; TRBD1 might be the D (5 bases). The CDR3 has 15 amino acids. Germline CDR1 reads PRHDT; CDR2 reads FYEKMQ (reference sequence). V was trimmed by 0 bases and J by 4 bases, leaving 12 bases between them. This CDR3 is CASSLGLDSLYGYTF. CDR3 DNA: TGTGCCAGCAGCTTAGGCCTAGACAGCCTCTATGGCTACACCTTC.

The V gene is TRBV5-1, the J gene TRBJ2-5; TRBD1 matches at 11 bases. The CDR3 totals 16 residues. Germline V gene sequence: CDR1 SGHRS, CDR2 YFSETQ. The ends lost 0 bases at V and 5 bases at J; junction bases unmatched: 6. CDR3 protein: CASSLAGQGATETQYF. The CDR3 bases are TGCGCCAGCAGCTTGGCTGGACAGGGGGCCACGGAGACCCAGTACTTC. The variable domain in full, completed from reference TRBV5-1 and TRBJ2-5, reads KAGVTQTPRYLIKTRGQQVTLSCSPISGHRSVSWYQQTPGQGLQFLFEYFSETQRNKGNFPGRFSGRQFSNSRSEMNVSTLELGDSALYLCASSLAGQGATETQYFGPGTRLLVL.

This chain connects TRBV2 to TRBJ2-5; 10 bases are a match to TRBD2. The germline gives CDR1 SNHLY, CDR2 FYNNEI. This CDR3 has 17 amino acids. The V and J ends lost 2 bases and 1 base, in that order; junction bases with no gene match: 7. The CDR3 DNA is TGTGCCAGCAGTGAACCCAATTTAGCGGGGGGCCAAGAGACCCAGTACTTC. Its translation is CASSEPNLAGGQETQYF.

The rearrangement uses TRBV2 and TRBJ2-2; tentative D call: TRBD2 (6 bases). This CDR3 is 14 amino acids long. In germline, CDR1 is SNHLY, CDR2 FYNNEI. The V and J ends lost 7 bases and 2 bases respectively, with 11 bases between them. The CDR3 DNA is TGTGCCAGCACGGGGGACTCCAACACCGGGGAGCTGTTTTTT. Translating it yields CASTGDSNTGELFF.